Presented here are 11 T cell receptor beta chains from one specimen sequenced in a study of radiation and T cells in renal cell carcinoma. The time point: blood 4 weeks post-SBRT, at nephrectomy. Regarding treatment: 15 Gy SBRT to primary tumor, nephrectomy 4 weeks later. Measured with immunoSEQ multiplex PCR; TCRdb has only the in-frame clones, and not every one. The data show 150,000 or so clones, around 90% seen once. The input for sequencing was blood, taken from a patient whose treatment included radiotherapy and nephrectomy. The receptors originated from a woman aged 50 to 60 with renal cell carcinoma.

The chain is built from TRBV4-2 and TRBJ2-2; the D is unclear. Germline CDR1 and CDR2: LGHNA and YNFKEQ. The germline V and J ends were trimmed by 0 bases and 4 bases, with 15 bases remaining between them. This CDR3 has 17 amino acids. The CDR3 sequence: CASSQDWSDRATGELFF. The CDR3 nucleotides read TGTGCCAGCAGCCAAGATTGGAGCGATAGGGCCACCGGGGAGCTGTTTTTT.

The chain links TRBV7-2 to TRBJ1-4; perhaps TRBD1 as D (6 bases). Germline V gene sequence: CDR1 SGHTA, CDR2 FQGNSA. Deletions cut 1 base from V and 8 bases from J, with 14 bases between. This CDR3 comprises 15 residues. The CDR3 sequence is CASSLDPGAWEKLFF. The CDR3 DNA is TGTGCCAGCAGCTTAGACCCGGGGGCCTGGGAAAAACTGTTTTTT. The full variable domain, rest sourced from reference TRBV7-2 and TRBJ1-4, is GAGVSQSPSNKVTEKGKDVELRCDPISGHTALYWYRQSLGQGLEFLIYFQGNSAPDKSGLPSDRFSAERTGGSVSTLTIQRTQQEDSAVYLCASSLDPGAWEKLFFGSGTQLSVL.

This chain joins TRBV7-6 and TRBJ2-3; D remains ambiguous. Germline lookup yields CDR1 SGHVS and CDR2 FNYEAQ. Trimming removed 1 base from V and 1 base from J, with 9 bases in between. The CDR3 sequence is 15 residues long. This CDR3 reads CASSLGVWGTDTQYF. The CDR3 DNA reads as TGTGCCAGCAGCTTAGGGGTTTGGGGCACAGATACGCAGTATTTT.

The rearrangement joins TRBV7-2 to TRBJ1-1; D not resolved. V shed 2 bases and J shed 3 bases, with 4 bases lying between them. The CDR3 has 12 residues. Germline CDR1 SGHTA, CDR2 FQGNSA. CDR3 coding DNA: TGTGCCAGCAGCTTATCAGACACTGAAGCTTTCTTT. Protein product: CASSLSDTEAFF.

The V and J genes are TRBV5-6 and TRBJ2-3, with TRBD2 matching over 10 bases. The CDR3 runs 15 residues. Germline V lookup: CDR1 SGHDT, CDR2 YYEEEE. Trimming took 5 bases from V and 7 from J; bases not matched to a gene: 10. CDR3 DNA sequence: TGTGCCAGCAGACAGAGCGGGGGGGCCCTCAATACGCAGTATTTT. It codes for CASRQSGGALNTQYF.

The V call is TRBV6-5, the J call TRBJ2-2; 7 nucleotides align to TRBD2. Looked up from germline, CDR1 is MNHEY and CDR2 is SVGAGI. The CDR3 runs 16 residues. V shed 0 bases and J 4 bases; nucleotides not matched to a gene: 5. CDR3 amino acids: CASSYSTGTTTGELFF. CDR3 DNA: TGTGCCAGCAGTTACTCCACCGGGACTACCACCGGGGAGCTGTTTTTT.

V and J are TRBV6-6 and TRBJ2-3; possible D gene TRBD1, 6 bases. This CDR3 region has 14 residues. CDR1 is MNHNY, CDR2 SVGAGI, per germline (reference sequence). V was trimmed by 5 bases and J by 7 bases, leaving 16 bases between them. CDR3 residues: CASSTAAQGNTQYF. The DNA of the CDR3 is TGTGCCAGCAGTACGGCGGCCCAGGGGAATACGCAGTATTTT.

The CDR3 is CASSPRGTEAFF. For the CDR3, the DNA is TGTGCCAGCAGTCCTCGGGGCACTGAAGCTTTCTTT. The chain is built from TRBV11-2 and TRBJ1-1; no definite D call. The CDR3 length is 12 residues. Trimming took off 6 bases at V and 4 bases at J, with 9 bases between the two ends. CDR1 SGHAT and CDR2 FQNNGV come from the germline V gene.

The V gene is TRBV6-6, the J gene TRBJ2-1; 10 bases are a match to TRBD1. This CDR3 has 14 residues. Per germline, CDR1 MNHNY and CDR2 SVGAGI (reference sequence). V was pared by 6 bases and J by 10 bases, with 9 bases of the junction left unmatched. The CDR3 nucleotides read TGTGCCAGCAGCACCCGGGACAGGGGTGAGGAGCAGTTCTTC. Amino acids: CASSTRDRGEEQFF.

CDR3 sequence reads: CASRQDIGYTF. CDR3 nucleotide sequence: TGTGCCAGCAGACAGGACATCGGCTACACCTTC. V usage is TRBV5-5 and J usage is TRBJ1-2, with D tentatively TRBD1 (5 bases). CDR1 is SGHKS and CDR2 is YYEKEE in the germline V gene (reference sequence). The CDR3 is 11 amino acids. V was pared by 5 bases and J by 8 bases, with 10 bases between.

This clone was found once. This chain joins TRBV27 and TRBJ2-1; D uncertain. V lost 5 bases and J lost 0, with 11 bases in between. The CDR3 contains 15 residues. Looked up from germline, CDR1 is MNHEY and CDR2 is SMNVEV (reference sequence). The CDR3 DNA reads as TGTGCCAGCAGTCCAGTCCCGAGCTCCTACAATGAGCAGTTCTTC. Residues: CASSPVPSSYNEQFF.